Listed here are 21 T cell receptor beta chains from one sample, sequenced in a study of OX40 agonist ivuxolimab in advanced cancers. Data came from immunoSEQ multiplex PCR; TCRdb stores just in-frame clones and leaves some out. The table lists some 100,000 clones, around nine tenths of them singletons. This sample comprised CD4+ or CD8+ T cells sorted from blood, obtained in a trial of the OX40 agonist ivuxolimab. These receptors originate from an adult with an advanced solid tumor such as melanoma, head and neck, liver or kidney cancer.

The V and J genes are TRBV18 and TRBJ2-6, with 8 nucleotides matching TRBD2. J lost 0 bases, V lost 1 base, and 11 bases had no gene match. Germline CDR1 reads KGHSH; CDR2 reads LQKENI. This CDR3 is 20 amino acids long. The CDR3 spells CASSPLPTAGGSSGANVLTF. The CDR3 nucleotides read TGTGCCAGCTCACCACTTCCGACGGCGGGAGGCTCCTCTGGGGCCAACGTCCTGACTTTC.

The genes are TRBV7-6 and TRBJ2-7; no firm D call. The length of the CDR3 is 13 residues. Trimming removed 0 bases from V and 0 bases from J, with 3 bases in between. Germline values: CDR1 SGHVS, CDR2 FNYEAQ. The CDR3 spells CASSLAFSYEQYF. CDR3 sequence (DNA): TGTGCCAGCAGCTTAGCTTTCTCCTACGAGCAGTACTTC.

In DNA form, the CDR3 reads TGTGCCAGCAGCCTCAGACTAGCGGGAGGCTTTCTCAGGGAGCTGTTTTTT. It yields the protein CASSLRLAGGFLRELFF. The rearrangement uses TRBV7-9 and TRBJ2-2; 13 bases are shared with TRBD2. From germline, CDR1 is SEHNR and CDR2 FQNEAQ (reference sequence). The V and J ends lost 5 bases and 9 bases, in that order; junction bases with no gene match: 12. The CDR3 runs 17 residues.

V gene TRBV15 combines with J gene TRBJ1-4; a possible D gene is TRBD1 (6 bases). CDR1 is LNHNV and CDR2 is YYDKDF in the germline V gene (reference sequence). V lost 1 base and J lost 8, with 14 bases in between. The CDR3 contains 15 residues. Written as DNA, the CDR3 is TGTGCCACCAGCAGAGTATCGGGGGCAGGGGAAAAACTGTTTTTT. Translated: CATSRVSGAGEKLFF.

The rearrangement joins TRBV30 to TRBJ1-2; 7 bases map to TRBD1. The germline V gene has CDR1 GTSNPN and CDR2 SVGIG (reference sequence). J lost 1 base, V lost 3 bases, and 2 bases had no gene match. The CDR3 contains 13 residues. The CDR3 nucleotides read TGTGCCTGGAGGAGGGGGCGTAACTATGGCTACACCTTC. It specifies CAWRRGRNYGYTF.

The CDR3 loop reads CASTTGLINSPLHF. CDR3 in DNA: TGTGCCAGCACTACTGGACTGATCAATTCACCCCTCCACTTT. This sequence joins TRBV9 and TRBJ1-6; no clear D gene. Germline values: CDR1 SGDLS, CDR2 YYNGEE. The V end was cut by 6 bases, the J end by 7 bases, with 14 bases between. The CDR3 is 14 residues long.

The V call is TRBV28, the J call TRBJ2-7; no firm D call. In germline, CDR1 is MDHEN, CDR2 SYDVKM. The germline V and J ends were trimmed by 7 bases and 0 bases, with 13 bases remaining between them. The length of the CDR3 is 14 residues. The CDR3 spells CASISSVPSYEQYF. CDR3 DNA: TGTGCCAGCATAAGTTCCGTACCCTCCTACGAGCAGTACTTC. The full variable domain, rest sourced from reference TRBV28 and TRBJ2-7, is DVKVTQSSRYLVKRTGEKVFLECVQDMDHENMFWYRQDPGLGLRLIYFSYDVKMKEKGDIPEGYSVSREKKERFSLILESASTNQTSMYLCASISSVPSYEQYFGPGTRLTVT.

The J gene is TRBJ2-7, the V gene TRBV27; weak D call: TRBD1 (6 bases). V was cut by 5 bases and J by 5 bases, with 16 bases left in between. The CDR3 loop spans 14 amino acids. From germline, CDR1 is MNHEY and CDR2 SMNVEV (reference sequence). The CDR3 DNA sequence: TGTGCCAGCAGTAGATCGCACAGGGTCGACGAGCAGTACTTC. Protein: CASSRSHRVDEQYF.

This chain joins TRBV7-8 and TRBJ2-5, with 9 bases matching TRBD1. J lost 4 bases, V lost 5 bases, and 11 bases had no gene match. The CDR3 extends over 16 amino acids. Germline assignment: CDR1 SGHVS and CDR2 FQNEAQ. The CDR3 loop reads CASSPSGTGKGETQYF. The CDR3 bases are TGTGCCAGCAGCCCATCCGGGACAGGGAAGGGAGAGACCCAGTACTTC.

This chain links TRBV19 with TRBJ1-5; tentative D call: TRBD1 (6 bases). The CDR3 is made up of 17 amino acids. Germline assignment: CDR1 LNHDA and CDR2 SQIVND (reference sequence). Trimming took 4 bases from V and 3 from J, leaving 19 bases between them. The CDR3, as DNA: TGTGCCAGTAGTAAGGCACCTGGACAGTTTCTCAATCAGCCCCAGCATTTT. It codes for CASSKAPGQFLNQPQHF.

The table lists this clone with a count of one. The chain links TRBV6-1 to TRBJ1-5; D is perhaps TRBD1 (6 bases). The V and J ends lost 6 bases and 2 bases respectively, with 14 bases between them. The germline CDR1 and CDR2 sequences are MNHNS and SASEGT. The CDR3 has 15 residues. The CDR3 DNA reads as TGTGCCAGCAGGATACAGGGATGGGGCAATCAGCCCCAGCATTTT. This translates into CASRIQGWGNQPQHF.

The V gene is TRBV29-1, the J gene TRBJ2-7; the D is unclear. Trimming pared 4 bases from V and 0 bases from J, leaving 13 bases between. Per germline, CDR1 SQVTM and CDR2 ANQGSEA. The CDR3 is 14 amino acids. The CDR3 DNA reads as TGCAGCGTTGGGTCTCGGACCAACTCCTACGAGCAGTACTTC. Amino acids: CSVGSRTNSYEQYF.

The V and J genes are TRBV5-8 and TRBJ2-7; a possible D gene is TRBD2 (7 bases). The germline V gene encodes CDR1 SGHTS and CDR2 YDEGEE. V shed 2 bases and J shed 3 bases, with 27 bases lying between them. This CDR3 region has 19 residues. CDR3 nucleotides: TGTGCCAGCAGCTTCGAAGTACCGGGGGGCCAATCGAGTCTCTACGAGCAGTACTTC. Its translation: CASSFEVPGGQSSLYEQYF.

The rearrangement links TRBV29-1 to TRBJ2-3; 7 bases line up with TRBD1. V dropped 7 bases and J dropped 1; count of bases not matched to a gene: 5. This CDR3 contains 13 residues. Germline values: CDR1 SQVTM, CDR2 ANQGSEA. Here the CDR3 DNA reads TGCAGCGCCGAAGGGGGCGGCACAGATACGCAGTATTTT. It encodes CSAEGGGTDTQYF.

V gene TRBV15 combines with J gene TRBJ2-7, with D unclear. Germline loops: CDR1 LNHNV, CDR2 YYDKDF (reference sequence). This CDR3 has 13 amino acids. The V and J ends lost 1 base and 5 bases respectively, with 9 bases between them. CDR3 nucleotide sequence: TGTGCCACCAGCAGAGGTCCCGGTGACGAGCAGTACTTC. It encodes CATSRGPGDEQYF.

This sequence joins TRBV7-9 and TRBJ2-2, with 9 bases identical to TRBD2. CDR3 length: 18 amino acids. The ends lost 0 bases at V and 4 bases at J; junction bases unmatched: 9. Germline CDR1 is SEHNR and CDR2 is FQNEAQ (reference sequence). The CDR3 reads CASSLAAGGPQGTGELFF. In nucleotides, the CDR3 is TGTGCCAGCAGCTTAGCGGCGGGAGGGCCGCAGGGCACCGGGGAGCTGTTTTTT.

The chain has TRBV27 and TRBJ2-7, with TRBD2 identical over 10 bases. CDR3 size: 17 residues. Germline CDR1 and CDR2: MNHEY and SMNVEV (reference sequence). The J segment lost 6 bases and the V segment lost 8 bases, leaving 19 bases of the junction unmatched. The CDR3 loop is CASGRQPRASGRSEQYF. In nucleotides, the CDR3 is TGTGCCAGCGGGAGACAGCCTCGGGCTAGCGGGAGAAGCGAGCAGTACTTC.

The V and J genes are TRBV29-1 and TRBJ2-2; D not certain. The germline CDR1 and CDR2 sequences are SQVTM and ANQGSEA. This CDR3 comprises 17 residues. Trimming left V 6 bases short and J 1 base short, with 21 bases between. The CDR3 here is CSVSRDGSSKNTGELFF. The CDR3 nucleotides read TGCAGCGTCAGTAGAGACGGGTCTTCCAAGAACACCGGGGAGCTGTTTTTT.

The V call is TRBV25-1, the J call TRBJ1-6; 9 bases align to TRBD1. Germline V gives CDR1 MGHDK, CDR2 SYGVNS. This CDR3 has 16 amino acids. J gave up 4 bases and V 1 base, and 2 bases lay outside the gene matches. CDR3 in amino acids: CASSEWTGDYNSPLHF. CDR3 bases: TGTGCCAGCAGTGAATGGACAGGGGATTATAATTCACCCCTCCACTTT. The full variable domain, completed using reference TRBV25-1 and TRBJ1-6, is EADIYQTPRYLVIGTGKKITLECSQTMGHDKMYWYQQDPGMELHLIHYSYGVNSTEKGDLSSESTVSRIRTEHFPLTLESARPSHTSQYLCASSEWTGDYNSPLHFGNGTRLTVT.

The V and J genes are TRBV5-4 and TRBJ1-4; D is uncertain. The ends were cut back, 0 bases at V and 12 bases at J, with 15 bases in the middle. The germline gives CDR1 SGHNT, CDR2 YYREEE (reference sequence). CDR3 size: 14 residues. The CDR3 nucleotides read TGTGCCAGCAGCTTGGATGTACCCCCCGGACAACTGTTTTTT. Translated: CASSLDVPPGQLFF.

The rearrangement joins TRBV6-5 to TRBJ1-1, with a possible D match to TRBD1 (5 bases). The CDR3 runs 12 residues. V lost 2 bases, J lost 6 bases, and 7 bases lay in between. Germline V gene data show CDR1 as MNHEY and CDR2 as SVGAGI. The CDR3 here is CASSYGGSEAFF. DNA for the CDR3: TGTGCCAGCAGTTACGGGGGGTCTGAAGCTTTCTTT.